Listed here are 32 T cell receptor beta chains from one sample, sequenced in a study of cytomegalovirus exposure and HLA in healthy donors. The primer mix had 60 Vbeta and 13 Jbeta primers. Clones were sequenced by immunoSEQ multiplex PCR, and TCRdb holds only the in-frame ones, with some missing. This repertoire shows 65,000 to 75,000 clones, around 62% found once; its top ten account for roughly 17%. The sequenced material came from PBMCs. The source of these receptors is a man in his forties in good health and CMV-seropositive.

The chain combines TRBV19 with TRBJ2-3; 14 bases are shared with TRBD2. This CDR3 has 14 amino acids. Germline CDR1 is LNHDA and CDR2 is SQIVND (reference sequence). V was pared by 5 bases and J by 8 bases, with 3 bases of the junction left unmatched. The CDR3 bases are TGTGCCAGTAGTGGGACTAGCGGGAGCGGTACGCAGTATTTT. It is translated as CASSGTSGSGTQYF.

The chain combines TRBV11-2 with TRBJ1-2; TRBD1 might be the D (6 bases). Trimming shortened V by 5 bases and J by 4 bases, and 11 bases separated the two germline ends. Germline CDR1 and CDR2: SGHAT and FQNNGV. The CDR3 length is 13 residues. Here the CDR3 reads CASSRDTFYGYTF. CDR3 sequence (DNA): TGTGCCAGCAGCAGGGACACCTTCTATGGCTACACCTTC.

This chain joins TRBV9 and TRBJ2-1, with TRBD1 matching over 7 bases. The CDR3 is 15 residues long. From germline, CDR1 is SGDLS and CDR2 YYNGEE. The trim removed 4 bases at V and 3 bases at J, leaving 7 bases unmatched. Here the CDR3 DNA reads TGTGCCAGCAGCTCGCTGGGACAGCTCTACAATGAGCAGTTCTTC. Protein product: CASSSLGQLYNEQFF.

This rearrangement joins TRBV4-2 to TRBJ2-1, with 9 bases aligning to TRBD2. The V segment lost 1 base and the J segment 5 bases; nucleotides outside the gene matches: 3. This CDR3 has 15 amino acids. In germline, CDR1 is LGHNA, CDR2 YNFKEQ. The CDR3: CASSQGLAVNNEQFF. The CDR3 bases are TGTGCCAGCAGCCAAGGACTAGCGGTTAACAATGAGCAGTTCTTC.

V and J are TRBV30 and TRBJ2-7; a weak D match, TRBD1 (6 bases). V dropped 0 bases and J dropped 2 bases, with 14 bases sitting between them. The germline CDR1 and CDR2 sequences are GTSNPN and SVGIG (reference sequence). The CDR3 totals 15 residues. The CDR3 nucleotides read TGTGCCTGGAGTGTACTTCAGGGGACCCCCTACGAGCAGTACTTC. This translates into CAWSVLQGTPYEQYF.

The J gene is TRBJ2-7, the V gene TRBV5-1, with D hard to call. CDR1 SGHRS and CDR2 YFSETQ come from the germline V gene. Deletions cut 0 bases from V and 2 bases from J, with 9 bases between. The CDR3 contains 14 residues. Written as DNA, the CDR3 is TGCGCCAGCAGCTTGGGGGCAGGCCCCTACGAGCAGTACTTC. This gives the protein CASSLGAGPYEQYF.

The chain carries TRBV6-1 and TRBJ1-2; D gene unclear. Deletions cut 1 base from V and 2 bases from J, with 17 bases between. This CDR3 has 17 amino acids. Germline assignment: CDR1 MNHNS and CDR2 SASEGT. CDR3: CASSEVSGWRRNYGYTF. In DNA form, the CDR3 reads TGTGCCAGCAGTGAAGTATCTGGGTGGCGGAGGAACTATGGCTACACCTTC.

A single count supports this clone. This rearrangement joins TRBV13 to TRBJ1-4; 8 nucleotides align to TRBD1. This CDR3 has 14 residues. After removal of 3 bases from V and 7 bases from J, the junction contained 4 bases not matched to a gene. Germline loops: CDR1 PRHDT, CDR2 FYEKMQ (reference sequence). CDR3 loop: CASSFSGQGEKLFF. Written as DNA, the CDR3 is TGTGCCAGCAGCTTTTCCGGACAGGGTGAAAAACTGTTTTTT.

V is TRBV30 and J is TRBJ2-3; 12 bases fit TRBD1. Per germline, CDR1 GTSNPN and CDR2 SVGIG (reference sequence). The ends lost 1 base at V and 5 bases at J; junction bases unmatched: 4. The CDR3 runs to 15 residues. The CDR3 DNA sequence: TGTGCCTGGAGTGGGGGACAGGGGGCCGGAGATACGCAGTATTTT. The encoded protein is CAWSGGQGAGDTQYF.

This clone has a handful of counts. This rearrangement joins TRBV23-1 to TRBJ1-2, with a possible D match to TRBD1 (5 bases). TRBV23-1 falls under the ORF class, with uncertain function. The CDR3 spans 12 residues. Trimming removed 6 bases from V and 2 bases from J, with 7 bases in between. DNA for the CDR3: TGCGCCAGCAGACAGGTAAACTATGGCTACACCTTC. Protein sequence: CASRQVNYGYTF.

Only a few counts were recorded for this clone. CDR3 sequence: CASSVIAGAQETQYF. The CDR3 coding sequence is TGTGCCAGCAGTGTGATAGCGGGGGCCCAAGAGACCCAGTACTTC. The chain carries TRBV6-1 and TRBJ2-5; 9 bases line up with TRBD2. Germline values: CDR1 MNHNS, CDR2 SASEGT. V shed 4 bases and J 1 base; nucleotides not matched to a gene: 4. The CDR3 loop spans 15 amino acids.

Ten or more counts support this clone. CDR3 sequence (DNA): TGCGCCAGCAGCCAGACGGTCGTGGAGAACTACGAGCAGTACTTC. It translates to CASSQTVVENYEQYF. The chain recombines TRBV4-3 with TRBJ2-7, with D uncertain. V was cut by 3 bases and J by 3 bases, with 15 bases left in between. The CDR3 consists of 15 residues. Germline values: CDR1 LGHNA, CDR2 YSLEER.

This clone was detected once. The chain couples TRBV6-4 to TRBJ2-2; D is uncertain. The CDR3 is 14 residues long. V was pared by 0 bases and J by 6 bases, with 8 bases between. CDR1 MRHNA and CDR2 SNTAGT come from the germline V gene. The CDR3 DNA sequence: TGTGCCAGCAGTGACTCGACTCTGGCCGGGGAGCTGTTTTTT. Its protein product is CASSDSTLAGELFF.

The CDR3 DNA sequence: TGCGCCAGCAGCCAAGTCGGTTCGCTAGCGGGGGGCTACACCGGGGAGCTGTTTTTT. Residues: CASSQVGSLAGGYTGELFF. The chain combines TRBV4-3 with TRBJ2-2, with TRBD2 identical over 11 bases. The germline V gene has CDR1 LGHNA and CDR2 YSLEER. This CDR3 is 19 amino acids long. V trimming: 1 base; J trimming: 3 bases; junction bases outside the gene matches: 10.

The chain is built from TRBV7-9 and TRBJ2-7, with D maybe TRBD2 (5 bases). The V end was cut by 2 bases, the J end by 4 bases, with 9 bases between. The CDR3 runs 13 residues. CDR1 and CDR2 (germline): SEHNR, FQNEAQ (reference sequence). The DNA of the CDR3 is TGTGCCAGCAGCTTATCCGGGATTTACGAGCAGTACTTC. It codes for CASSLSGIYEQYF. Supplemented by reference TRBV7-9 and TRBJ2-7, the full variable domain reads DTGVSQNPRHKITKRGQNVTFRCDPISEHNRLYWYRQTLGQGPEFLTYFQNEAQLEKSRLLSDRFSAERPKGSFSTLEIQRTEQGDSAMYLCASSLSGIYEQYFGPGTRLTVT.

A single count supports this clone. The chain combines TRBV2 with TRBJ2-1, with 7 positions matching TRBD1. CDR1 SNHLY and CDR2 FYNNEI come from the germline V gene. The CDR3 contains 13 residues. J gave up 4 bases and V 4 bases, and 1 base lay outside the gene matches. CDR3 in amino acids: CASSGDRYNEQFF. CDR3 coding DNA: TGTGCCAGCAGTGGGGACAGATACAATGAGCAGTTCTTC.

The chain recombines TRBV10-3 with TRBJ1-6; tentatively, D is TRBD1 (6 bases). The CDR3 loop spans 14 amino acids. Germline-derived CDR1 and CDR2 are ENHRY and SYGVKD. V lost 4 bases to trimming and J lost 9 bases, with 13 bases between them. CDR3 DNA sequence: TGTGCCATCAGTGGTTGGGGACAAGCTTCACCCCTCCACTTT. This codes for CAISGWGQASPLHF.

This clone was found once. The rearrangement links TRBV5-4 to TRBJ1-2; D is ambiguous. The CDR3 has 15 residues. V shed 0 bases and J shed 4 bases, with 13 bases lying between them. Germline V lookup: CDR1 SGHNT, CDR2 YYREEE (reference sequence). DNA of the CDR3: TGTGCCAGCAGCTTGGAGCCCCGGGGAGGCTATGGCTACACCTTC. This sequence encodes CASSLEPRGGYGYTF.

The chain recombines TRBV4-2 with TRBJ2-5; D perhaps matches TRBD1 (6 bases). V gave up 1 base and J gave up 4 bases, with 13 bases separating them. Germline V lookup: CDR1 LGHNA, CDR2 YNFKEQ. The CDR3 has 15 residues. The CDR3 loop is CASSQAGSGAETQYF. The CDR3 DNA sequence: TGTGCCAGCAGCCAAGCGGGGTCAGGGGCAGAGACCCAGTACTTC.

This chain connects TRBV21-1 to TRBJ2-1; the table calls TRBD1, which could not be checked here. TRBV21-1 has pseudogene status. There are 17 residues in the CDR3. The CDR3 spells CASSNGLRDREGNEQFF. In nucleotides, the CDR3 is TGTGCCAGCAGCAATGGTTTGAGGGACAGGGAGGGGAATGAGCAGTTCTTC.

V and J are TRBV28 and TRBJ2-1; no firm D call. V lost 5 bases, J lost 5 bases, and 10 bases lay in between. The germline gives CDR1 MDHEN, CDR2 SYDVKM. The CDR3 contains 13 residues. CDR3 region: CASSPTDNNEQFF. The DNA of the CDR3 is TGTGCCAGCAGTCCTACTGACAACAATGAGCAGTTCTTC.

The rearrangement uses TRBV4-2 and TRBJ2-3, with D tentatively TRBD2 (7 bases). CDR1 is LGHNA and CDR2 is YNFKEQ in the germline V gene. This CDR3 comprises 12 residues. Deletions cut 3 bases from V and 9 bases from J, with 10 bases between. Here the CDR3 reads CASSQSGGTQYF. DNA for the CDR3: TGTGCCAGCAGCCAGTCGGGGGGCACGCAGTATTTT.

The V gene is TRBV6-5, the J gene TRBJ1-1; D might be TRBD1 (6 bases). CDR1 is MNHEY, CDR2 SVGAGI, per germline. V lost 7 bases, J lost 5 bases, and 17 bases lay in between. This CDR3 has 14 residues. The CDR3 protein is CASTEDGGWTEAFF. CDR3 sequence (DNA): TGTGCCAGCACCGAGGATGGGGGCTGGACTGAAGCTTTCTTT.

V usage is TRBV30 and J usage is TRBJ2-3; TRBD2 matches at 8 bases. The trim removed 3 bases at V and 4 bases at J, leaving 15 bases unmatched. The CDR3 contains 17 residues. In germline, CDR1 is GTSNPN, CDR2 SVGIG (reference sequence). The CDR3 nucleotides are TGTGCCTGGAGCGACTTCTCCGCGGGGGGCGTTCCAGATACGCAGTATTTT. This sequence encodes CAWSDFSAGGVPDTQYF.

V is TRBV5-1 and J is TRBJ2-5; TRBD2 agrees at 9 bases. V lost 4 bases and J lost 6; bases outside the gene matches: 10. The CDR3 is 15 residues long. Germline assignment: CDR1 SGHRS and CDR2 YFSETQ. CDR3 DNA sequence: TGCGCCAGCAGCCCCCGGGATAGCGGGGGACAGACCCAGTACTTC. Encoded protein: CASSPRDSGGQTQYF.

There are a few counts of this clone. J is TRBJ2-3 and V is TRBV7-3; perhaps TRBD2 as D (5 bases). V lost 2 bases and J 5 bases, leaving 8 bases between the germline ends. The CDR3 sequence is 13 residues long. CDR1 is SGHTA, CDR2 FQGTGA, per germline. The CDR3 loop reads CASSLGSVDTQYF. CDR3 coding DNA: TGTGCCAGCAGCTTAGGGAGTGTAGATACGCAGTATTTT.

This sequence joins TRBV4-2 and TRBJ2-5; 9 nucleotides line up with TRBD2. Per germline, CDR1 LGHNA and CDR2 YNFKEQ. After removal of 0 bases from V and 11 bases from J, the junction contained 10 bases not matched to a gene. This CDR3 is 15 amino acids long. CDR3: CASSQDSSGAWEQYF. The CDR3 nucleotides are TGTGCCAGCAGCCAAGACTCTAGCGGGGCCTGGGAGCAGTACTTC.

The rearrangement links TRBV30 to TRBJ1-1; TRBD1 might be the D (5 bases). CDR1 and CDR2 (germline): GTSNPN, SVGIG (reference sequence). V lost 0 bases to trimming and J lost 4 bases, with 9 bases between them. The CDR3 has 13 residues. CDR3 sequence: CAWSVSRGTEAFF. The CDR3 DNA reads TGTGCCTGGAGTGTTTCAAGGGGCACTGAAGCTTTCTTT.

This chain connects TRBV7-2 to TRBJ2-3, with 7 positions matching TRBD2. Unmatched junction bases numbered 3, after V lost 4 bases and J lost 2 bases. The CDR3 extends over 14 amino acids. From germline, CDR1 is SGHTA and CDR2 FQGNSA. The DNA of the CDR3 is TGTGCCAGCAGCTCCGGGACTATCACAGATACGCAGTATTTT. This translates into CASSSGTITDTQYF.

The chain uses TRBV6-1 and TRBJ2-7, with 7 bases fitting TRBD1. The CDR3 is 13 amino acids. Germline CDR1 reads MNHNS; CDR2 reads SASEGT. V lost 5 bases and J lost 6; bases outside the gene matches: 7. The CDR3 DNA is TGTGCCAGCAGTAGAAATCAGGGGGTCGAGCAGTACTTC. Protein: CASSRNQGVEQYF.

The V gene is TRBV7-9, the J gene TRBJ1-1; D possibly corresponds to TRBD1 (5 bases). Trimming stripped 0 bases from V and 4 bases from J, with 9 bases between. CDR3 size: 14 residues. The germline V gene has CDR1 SEHNR and CDR2 FQNEAQ (reference sequence). The CDR3: CASSLARVGTEAFF. In DNA form, the CDR3 reads TGTGCCAGCAGCTTAGCCAGGGTAGGCACTGAAGCTTTCTTT.

V is TRBV5-1 and J is TRBJ1-2, with a weak D call TRBD1 (5 bases). Deletions cut 4 bases from V and 3 bases from J, with 13 bases between. The CDR3 runs to 14 residues. Germline assignment: CDR1 SGHRS and CDR2 YFSETQ. Here the CDR3 DNA reads TGCGCCAGCAGCAAGCGGGGCTGGGACTATGGCTACACCTTC. Translation: CASSKRGWDYGYTF.